The entry that follows covers one T cell receptor (beta chain) sequence. Source study methods: The assay estimated nucleated cells by amplifying reference gene primers. Measured with immunoSEQ multiplex PCR; TCRdb has only the in-frame clones, and not every one. That table gives V, J and clone size, and the DNA gave D and trimming. The sample records some 87,000 clones, 65% to 80% being singletons. The sample comes from a study of blood T cell repertoires in COVID-19. Study at large: T cells, B-cell-depleted T cells, or PBMCs supplied cDNA or gDNA.

Germline lookup yields CDR1 SGHRS and CDR2 YFSETQ. The length of the CDR3 is 15 residues. Between the trimmed V and J ends, which lost 2 bases and 1 base, there was a span of 12 bases. This sequence originates from a woman of 80 years or more with active or convalescent COVID-19. The V gene is TRBV5-1, the J gene TRBJ1-1; D call uncertain. Source material: peripheral blood. Written as DNA, the CDR3 is TGCGCCAGCAGCTTAGTATGGCGGGGGAACACTGAAGCTTTCTTT. It is translated as CASSLVWRGNTEAFF.